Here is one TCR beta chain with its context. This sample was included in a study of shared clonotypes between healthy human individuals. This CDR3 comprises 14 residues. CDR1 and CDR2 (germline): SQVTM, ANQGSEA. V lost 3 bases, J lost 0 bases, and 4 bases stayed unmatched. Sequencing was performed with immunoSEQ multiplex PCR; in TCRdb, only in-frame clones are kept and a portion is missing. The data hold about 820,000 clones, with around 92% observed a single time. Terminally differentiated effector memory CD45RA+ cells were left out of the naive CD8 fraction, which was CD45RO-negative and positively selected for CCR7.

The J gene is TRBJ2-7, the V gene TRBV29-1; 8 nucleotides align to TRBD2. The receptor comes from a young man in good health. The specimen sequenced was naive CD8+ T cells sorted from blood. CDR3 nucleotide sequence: TGCAGCGTTGAGGTAGCGGGGAGCTCCTACGAGCAGTACTTC. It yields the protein CSVEVAGSSYEQYF.